The 15 T cell receptor beta chains below come from one sample, sequenced in a study of cytomegalovirus exposure and HLA in healthy donors. PCR primers comprised 60 Vbeta and 13 Jbeta primers. The assay was immunoSEQ multiplex PCR, and TCRdb's table has in-frame clones only and misses some. Of approximately 130,000 clones in the sample, 70% to 80% were seen once. The sequencing input was PBMCs. The receptors here all came from a female donor in good health and CMV-seropositive.

The CDR3 is CASSKRTSGTLNEQFF. In nucleotides, the CDR3 is TGTGCCAGCAGCAAGAGGACTAGCGGGACCCTCAATGAGCAGTTCTTC. This chain links TRBV7-3 with TRBJ2-1; 12 bases line up with TRBD2. J gave up 6 bases and V 5 bases, and 8 bases lay outside the gene matches. The CDR3 consists of 16 residues. Looked up from germline, CDR1 is SGHTA and CDR2 is FQGTGA. Drawing the rest from reference TRBV7-3 and TRBJ2-1, the complete variable domain is GAGVSQTPSNKVTEKGKYVELRCDPISGHTALYWYRQSLGQGPEFLIYFQGTGAADDSGLPNDRFFAVRPEGSVSTLKIQRTERGDSAVYLCASSKRTSGTLNEQFFGPGTRLTVL.

This clone occurred a few times. This chain joins TRBV4-2 and TRBJ2-7; 8 positions agree with TRBD2. Per the germline V gene, CDR1 is LGHNA and CDR2 is YNFKEQ. The CDR3 is 11 residues long. The V gene end was trimmed by 5 bases and the J gene end by 7 bases; junction bases not matched to a gene: 1. The CDR3: CASSGGGEQYF. The CDR3, as DNA: TGTGCCAGCAGCGGCGGGGGGGAGCAGTACTTC.

This chain links TRBV27 with TRBJ2-1; D is perhaps TRBD1 (7 bases). Germline CDR1 and CDR2: MNHEY and SMNVEV (reference sequence). CDR3 length: 15 amino acids. V was trimmed by 5 bases and J by 0 bases, leaving 11 bases between them. The CDR3 coding sequence is TGTGCCAGCAGTCTCCAGGGGGGCTCCTACAATGAGCAGTTCTTC. Amino acid sequence: CASSLQGGSYNEQFF.

This clone was seen a few times. Other nucleotide sequences from this sample produce the same CDR3. V gene TRBV30 combines with J gene TRBJ2-2; 9 positions agree with TRBD2. The ends lost 5 bases at V and 4 bases at J; junction bases unmatched: 5. Germline assignment: CDR1 GTSNPN and CDR2 SVGIG (reference sequence). This CDR3 comprises 14 residues. CDR3 loop: CAWSGGGVTGELFF. Written as DNA, the CDR3 is TGTGCCTGGTCCGGCGGGGGGGTCACCGGGGAGCTGTTTTTT.

This chain uses TRBV15 with TRBJ1-6; 7 nucleotides agree with TRBD1. The CDR3 runs 14 residues. The junction had 4 bases not matched to a gene; V was cut back by 5 bases and J by 6 bases. Germline values: CDR1 LNHNV, CDR2 YYDKDF (reference sequence). The CDR3 DNA is TGTGCCACCAGCTTAGACAGGGCTAATTCACCCCTCCACTTT. Its translation: CATSLDRANSPLHF.

In nucleotides, the CDR3 is TGTGCCAGCAGCCCTCGACAGGGTAACACAGATACGCAGTATTTT. Translated, it gives CASSPRQGNTDTQYF. The rearrangement uses TRBV9 and TRBJ2-3, with TRBD1 matching over 7 bases. The CDR3 loop spans 15 amino acids. CDR1 and CDR2 from the germline V gene are SGDLS and YYNGEE. V dropped 4 bases and J dropped 2; count of bases not matched to a gene: 7. The full variable domain, completed using reference TRBV9 and TRBJ2-3, is DSGVTQTPKHLITATGQRVTLRCSPRSGDLSVYWYQQSLDQGLQFLIQYYNGEERAKGNILERFSAQQFPDLHSELNLSSLELGDSALYFCASSPRQGNTDTQYFGPGTRLTVL.

V usage is TRBV7-9 and J usage is TRBJ2-1; weak D call: TRBD1 (6 bases). This CDR3 contains 14 residues. Germline V lookup: CDR1 SEHNR, CDR2 FQNEAQ (reference sequence). V was trimmed by 3 bases and J by 7 bases, leaving 13 bases between them. CDR3 protein: CASSFEGTLNEQFF. The CDR3 bases are TGTGCCAGCAGCTTTGAGGGGACACTTAATGAGCAGTTCTTC.

The chain has TRBV10-3 and TRBJ1-2, with D hard to call. The CDR3 extends over 12 amino acids. V gave up 0 bases and J gave up 8 bases, with 7 bases separating them. The V gene's germline CDR1 is ENHRY and CDR2 SYGVKD. The CDR3, as DNA: TGTGCCATCAGTGAGTCGGAGAGAGGCTACACCTTC. It encodes CAISESERGYTF.

This chain uses TRBV30 with TRBJ1-6; 9 positions match TRBD1. The V gene's germline CDR1 is GTSNPN and CDR2 SVGIG (reference sequence). The CDR3 covers 15 residues. Germline trimming cut 0 bases from V and 7 bases from J; bases unmatched to any gene: 4. The CDR3 DNA follows: TGTGCCTGGAGTGTATGGGACAGGGAGAATTCACCCCTCCACTTT. Translated, it gives CAWSVWDRENSPLHF.

The rearrangement joins TRBV27 to TRBJ1-2, with 8 positions matching TRBD1. This CDR3 is built from 14 residues. V lost 5 bases to trimming and J lost 8 bases; unmatched junction nucleotides: 10. Germline lookup yields CDR1 MNHEY and CDR2 SMNVEV (reference sequence). Here the CDR3 reads CASSQIDRGSGYTF. CDR3 DNA sequence: TGTGCCAGCAGTCAAATAGACAGGGGTAGCGGCTACACCTTC.

The V gene is TRBV2, the J gene TRBJ1-1; no definite D call. CDR3 length: 12 residues. The ends were cut back, 2 bases at V and 9 bases at J, with 10 bases in the middle. Germline V gene sequence: CDR1 SNHLY, CDR2 FYNNEI. Here the CDR3 reads CASSESPGKAFF. The CDR3, as DNA: TGTGCCAGCAGTGAAAGCCCGGGTAAAGCTTTCTTT.

This clone has more than one count but fewer than ten. CDR3: CASSKGAGGYTF. The DNA for the CDR3 is TGTGCCAGCAGCAAGGGGGCGGGGGGCTACACCTTC. V is TRBV6-5 and J is TRBJ1-2, with 7 positions matching TRBD1. The CDR3 runs to 12 residues. The V gene's germline CDR1 is MNHEY and CDR2 SVGAGI. J was trimmed by 8 bases and V by 6 bases; bases with no gene match: 6.

The chain carries TRBV7-9 and TRBJ1-6; D remains unclear. Per the germline V gene, CDR1 is SEHNR and CDR2 is FQNEAQ (reference sequence). Trimming took off 5 bases at V and 9 bases at J, with 11 bases between the two ends. The length of the CDR3 is 13 residues. The CDR3 loop reads CASSPTEGSPLHF. For the CDR3, the DNA is TGTGCCAGCAGCCCTACAGAGGGTTCACCCCTCCACTTT.

The CDR3 spells CASSAGGSYEQYF. The CDR3 coding sequence is TGTGCCAGCAGCGCAGGGGGCTCCTACGAGCAGTACTTC. The chain recombines TRBV11-2 with TRBJ2-7; 7 bases map to TRBD1. Germline-derived CDR1 and CDR2 are SGHAT and FQNNGV. The CDR3 totals 13 residues. J gave up 0 bases and V 5 bases, and 1 base lay outside the gene matches.

V usage is TRBV19 and J usage is TRBJ2-5; TRBD2 aligns across 8 bases. The CDR3 length is 15 residues. Germline V gives CDR1 LNHDA, CDR2 SQIVND (reference sequence). V gave up 6 bases and J gave up 0 bases; unmatched junction bases: 6. This CDR3 is CASRGLAGHQETQYF. The CDR3 DNA reads as TGTGCCAGTAGAGGACTAGCCGGGCACCAAGAGACCCAGTACTTC. Together with reference TRBV19 and TRBJ2-5, the CDR3 gives the full variable domain: DGGITQSPKYLFRKEGQNVTLSCEQNLNHDAMYWYRQDPGQGLRLIYYSQIVNDFQKGDIAEGYSVSREKKESFPLTVTSAQKNPTAFYLCASRGLAGHQETQYFGPGTRLLVL.